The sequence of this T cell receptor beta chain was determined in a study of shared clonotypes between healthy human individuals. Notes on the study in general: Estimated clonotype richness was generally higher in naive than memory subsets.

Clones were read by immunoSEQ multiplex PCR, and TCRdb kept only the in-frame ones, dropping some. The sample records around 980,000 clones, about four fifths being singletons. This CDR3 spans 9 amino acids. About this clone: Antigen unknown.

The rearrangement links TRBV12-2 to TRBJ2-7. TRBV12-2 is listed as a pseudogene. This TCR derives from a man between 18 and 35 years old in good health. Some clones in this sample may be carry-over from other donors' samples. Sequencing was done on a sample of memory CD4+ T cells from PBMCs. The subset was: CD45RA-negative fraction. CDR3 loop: CAPSCEQYF. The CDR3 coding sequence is TGTGCGCCCTCTTGCGAGCAGTACTTC.